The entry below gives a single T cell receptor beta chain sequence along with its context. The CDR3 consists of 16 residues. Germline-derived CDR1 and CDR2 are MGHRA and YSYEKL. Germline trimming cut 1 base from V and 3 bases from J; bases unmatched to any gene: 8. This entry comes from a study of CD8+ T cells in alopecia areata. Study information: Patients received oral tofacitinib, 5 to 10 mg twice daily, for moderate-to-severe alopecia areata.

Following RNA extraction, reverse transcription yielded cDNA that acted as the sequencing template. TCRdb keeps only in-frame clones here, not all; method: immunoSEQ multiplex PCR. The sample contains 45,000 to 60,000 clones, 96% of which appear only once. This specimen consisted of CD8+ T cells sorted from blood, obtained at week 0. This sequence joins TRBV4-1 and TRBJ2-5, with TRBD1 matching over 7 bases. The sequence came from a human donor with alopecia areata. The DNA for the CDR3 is TGCGCCAGCAGCCAAGGCGTGTTACAGGGGAAAGAGACCCAGTACTTC. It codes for CASSQGVLQGKETQYF.